The clone carrying this TCR beta chain has just a few counts. What it binds is not known. V lost 5 bases to trimming and J lost 2 bases; unmatched junction nucleotides: 2. Germline CDR1 is SGHTA and CDR2 is FQGNSA. This CDR3 has 13 residues. Treatment of patients with chemo-refractory metastatic non-small-cell lung cancer consisted of focal radiation plus CTLA-4 blockade with ipilimumab. This sample is part of a study of radiotherapy plus CTLA-4 blockade in lung cancer. Study context: Among all patients, around 18% showed objective responses, while 30% to 35% had disease control.

TCRdb keeps only in-frame clones here, not all; method: immunoSEQ multiplex PCR. The sample lists 35,000 to 55,000 clones; about 70% were seen once. Study findings and constraints: Following radiotherapy plus ipilimumab, tumor-derived TCR clones expanded in the blood. Interferon-beta, together with early blood T cell clone dynamics, reportedly best predicted response.

The receptor's source is a human donor with non-small cell lung cancer who had a partial response to radiotherapy plus ipilimumab. The chain employs TRBV7-2 and TRBJ1-2; 7 bases fit TRBD1. Here the sequenced sample was peripheral blood, taken from a patient treated with radiotherapy plus ipilimumab. CDR3 residues: CASSPTGNYGYTF. The CDR3 bases are TGTGCCAGCAGCCCGACAGGGAACTATGGCTACACCTTC.